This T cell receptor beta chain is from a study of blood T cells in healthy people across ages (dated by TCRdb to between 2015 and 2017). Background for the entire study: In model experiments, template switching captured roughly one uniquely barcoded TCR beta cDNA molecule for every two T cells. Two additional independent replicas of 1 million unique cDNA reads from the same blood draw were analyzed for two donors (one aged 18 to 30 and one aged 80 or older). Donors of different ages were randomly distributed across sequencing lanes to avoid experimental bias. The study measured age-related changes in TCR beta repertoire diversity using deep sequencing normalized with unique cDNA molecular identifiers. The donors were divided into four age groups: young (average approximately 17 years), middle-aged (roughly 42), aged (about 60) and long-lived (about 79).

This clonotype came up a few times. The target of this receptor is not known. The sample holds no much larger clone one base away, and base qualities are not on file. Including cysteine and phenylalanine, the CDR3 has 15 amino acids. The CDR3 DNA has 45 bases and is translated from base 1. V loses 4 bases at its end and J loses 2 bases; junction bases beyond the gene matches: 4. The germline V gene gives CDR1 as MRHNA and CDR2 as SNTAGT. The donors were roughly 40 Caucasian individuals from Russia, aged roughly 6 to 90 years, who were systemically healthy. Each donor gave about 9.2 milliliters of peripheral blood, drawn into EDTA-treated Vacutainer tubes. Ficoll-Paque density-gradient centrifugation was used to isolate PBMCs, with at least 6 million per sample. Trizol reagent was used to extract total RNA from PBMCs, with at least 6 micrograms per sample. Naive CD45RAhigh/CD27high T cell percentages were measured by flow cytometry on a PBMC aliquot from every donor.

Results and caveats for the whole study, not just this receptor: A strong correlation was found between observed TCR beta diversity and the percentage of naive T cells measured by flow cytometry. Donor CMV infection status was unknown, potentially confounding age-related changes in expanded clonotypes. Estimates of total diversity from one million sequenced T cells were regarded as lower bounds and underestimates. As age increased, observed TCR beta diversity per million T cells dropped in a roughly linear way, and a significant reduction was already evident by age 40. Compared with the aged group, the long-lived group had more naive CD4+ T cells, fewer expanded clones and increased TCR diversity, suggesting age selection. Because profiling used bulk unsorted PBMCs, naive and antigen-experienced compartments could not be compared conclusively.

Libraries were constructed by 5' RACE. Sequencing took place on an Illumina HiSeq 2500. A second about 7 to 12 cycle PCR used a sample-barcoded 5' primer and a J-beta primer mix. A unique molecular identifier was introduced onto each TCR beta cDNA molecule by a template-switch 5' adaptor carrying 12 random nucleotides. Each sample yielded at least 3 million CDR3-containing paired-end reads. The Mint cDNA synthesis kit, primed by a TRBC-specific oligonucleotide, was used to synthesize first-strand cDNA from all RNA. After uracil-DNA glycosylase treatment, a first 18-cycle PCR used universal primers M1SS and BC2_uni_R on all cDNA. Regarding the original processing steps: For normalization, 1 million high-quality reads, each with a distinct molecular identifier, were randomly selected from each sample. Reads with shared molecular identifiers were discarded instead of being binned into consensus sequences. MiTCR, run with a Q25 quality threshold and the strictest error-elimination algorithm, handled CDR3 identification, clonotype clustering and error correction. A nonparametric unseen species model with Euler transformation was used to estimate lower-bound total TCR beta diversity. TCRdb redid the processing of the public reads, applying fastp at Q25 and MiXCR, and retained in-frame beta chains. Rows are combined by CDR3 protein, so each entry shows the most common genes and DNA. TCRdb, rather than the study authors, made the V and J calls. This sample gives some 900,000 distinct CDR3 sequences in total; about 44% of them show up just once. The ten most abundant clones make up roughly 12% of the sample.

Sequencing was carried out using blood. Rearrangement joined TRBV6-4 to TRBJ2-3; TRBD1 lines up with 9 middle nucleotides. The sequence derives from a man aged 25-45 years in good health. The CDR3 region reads CASSAQQGATDTQYF. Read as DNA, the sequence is TGTGCCAGCAGTGCACAACAGGGGGCCACAGATACGCAGTATTTT.